This section outlines one T cell receptor beta chain sequence together with its context. Its antigen is undetermined. From germline, CDR1 is LNHDA and CDR2 SQIVND (reference sequence). Trimming cost V 4 bases and J 4 bases; bases outside gene matches: 11. The CDR3 is 16 amino acids. Unique molecular identifier tags were affixed to discrete cDNA molecules. TCRdb recomputed calls from the 5' RACE reads with MiXCR, one row per CDR3 protein. The sample lists 55,000 to 65,000 distinct CDR3 sequences; 9.5% to 14% were seen once. These data originate in a study of early T cells in non-severe SARS-CoV-2 infection. Overall study: Whole-blood bulk RNA, unsorted, was sequenced, and chains were unpaired. General study points: Matching results from VDJdb favored anti-spike CD8 responses, leaving private and CD4 specificities undetected.

The chain combines TRBV19 with TRBJ1-2; 8 nucleotides agree with TRBD1. The sequence derives from an adult who was a healthcare worker with PCR-confirmed SARS-CoV-2 infection or an uninfected control (not recorded which). Sequenced sample: whole blood. CDR3 sequence: CASSSPISTGAYGYTF. The CDR3 nucleotides are TGTGCCAGTAGTAGCCCAATATCGACAGGGGCCTATGGCTACACCTTC.